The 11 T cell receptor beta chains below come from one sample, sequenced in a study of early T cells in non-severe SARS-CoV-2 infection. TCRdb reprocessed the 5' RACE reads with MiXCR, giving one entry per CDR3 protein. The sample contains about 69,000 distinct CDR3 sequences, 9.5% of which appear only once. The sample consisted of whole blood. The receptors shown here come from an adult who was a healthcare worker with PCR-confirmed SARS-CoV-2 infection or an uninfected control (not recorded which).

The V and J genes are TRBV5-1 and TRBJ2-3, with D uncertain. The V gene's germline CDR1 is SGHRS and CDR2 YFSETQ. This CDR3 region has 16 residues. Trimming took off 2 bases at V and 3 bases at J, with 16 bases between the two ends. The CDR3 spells CASSFGIQSGTDTQYF. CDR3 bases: TGCGCCAGCAGCTTTGGGATCCAAAGTGGGACAGATACGCAGTATTTT.

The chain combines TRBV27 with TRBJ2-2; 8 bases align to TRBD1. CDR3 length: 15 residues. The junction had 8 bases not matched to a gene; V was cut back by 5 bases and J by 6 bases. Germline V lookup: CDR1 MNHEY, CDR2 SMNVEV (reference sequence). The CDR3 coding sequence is TGTGCCAGCAGTATCGCGGACAGGGACCCCGGGGAGCTGTTTTTT. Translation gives CASSIADRDPGELFF.

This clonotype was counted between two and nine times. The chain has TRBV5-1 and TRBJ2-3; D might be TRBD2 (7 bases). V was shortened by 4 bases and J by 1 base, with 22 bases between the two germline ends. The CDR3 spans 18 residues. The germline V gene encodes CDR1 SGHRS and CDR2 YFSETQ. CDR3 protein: CASSLGWGSGGRTDTQYF. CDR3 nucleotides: TGCGCCAGCAGCCTTGGATGGGGGTCGGGGGGCCGCACAGATACGCAGTATTTT.

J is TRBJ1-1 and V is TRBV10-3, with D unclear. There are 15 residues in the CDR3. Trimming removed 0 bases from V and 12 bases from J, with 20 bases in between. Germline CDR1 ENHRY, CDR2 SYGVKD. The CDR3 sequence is CAISESDEVAPLPFF. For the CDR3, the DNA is TGTGCCATCAGTGAGTCGGATGAGGTAGCACCTCTTCCTTTCTTT.

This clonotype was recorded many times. The CDR3 protein is CSAYRSTGELFF. CDR3 DNA: TGCAGCGCCTACAGATCCACCGGGGAGCTGTTTTTT. The rearrangement links TRBV29-1 to TRBJ2-2; D is ambiguous. The V gene's germline CDR1 is SQVTM and CDR2 ANQGSEA. The V gene lost 7 bases and the J gene lost 4 bases, with 10 bases spanning the gap. CDR3 length: 12 amino acids.

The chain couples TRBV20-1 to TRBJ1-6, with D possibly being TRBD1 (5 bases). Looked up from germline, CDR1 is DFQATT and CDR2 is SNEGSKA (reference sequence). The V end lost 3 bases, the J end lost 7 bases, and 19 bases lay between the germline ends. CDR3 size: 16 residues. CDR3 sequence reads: CSASPGSTAKNSPLHF. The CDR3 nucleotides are TGCAGTGCTAGTCCCGGGTCGACAGCCAAGAATTCACCCCTCCACTTT.

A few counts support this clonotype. CDR3 loop: CASSLSGQPAQETQYF. For the CDR3, the DNA is TGCGCCAGCAGCTTGTCCGGACAGCCGGCCCAAGAGACCCAGTACTTC. This chain connects TRBV5-1 to TRBJ2-5; tentatively, D is TRBD1 (6 bases). The CDR3 is made up of 16 amino acids. Germline V gene sequence: CDR1 SGHRS, CDR2 YFSETQ. V shed 1 base and J shed 1 base, with 14 bases lying between them.

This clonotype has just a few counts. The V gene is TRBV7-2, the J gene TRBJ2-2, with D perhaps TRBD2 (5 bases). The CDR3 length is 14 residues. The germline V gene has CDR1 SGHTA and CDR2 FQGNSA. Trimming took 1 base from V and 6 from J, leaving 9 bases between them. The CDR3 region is CASSLETGSGELFF. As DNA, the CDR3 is TGTGCCAGCAGCTTAGAAACGGGATCCGGGGAGCTGTTTTTT. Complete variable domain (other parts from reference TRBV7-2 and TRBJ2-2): GAGVSQSPSNKVTEKGKDVELRCDPISGHTALYWYRQSLGQGLEFLIYFQGNSAPDKSGLPSDRFSAERTGGSVSTLTIQRTQQEDSAVYLCASSLETGSGELFFGEGSRLTVL.

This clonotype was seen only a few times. The CDR3 loop reads CASRAGGTEAFF. Here the CDR3 DNA reads TGTGCCAGCAGGGCAGGGGGCACTGAAGCTTTCTTT. The chain joins TRBV7-9 to TRBJ1-1; 7 bases line up with TRBD1. V shed 6 bases and J 4 bases; nucleotides not matched to a gene: 2. There are 12 residues in the CDR3. Per germline, CDR1 SEHNR and CDR2 FQNEAQ (reference sequence). Complete variable domain (other parts from reference TRBV7-9 and TRBJ1-1): DTGVSQNPRHKITKRGQNVTFRCDPISEHNRLYWYRQTLGQGPEFLTYFQNEAQLEKSRLLSDRFSAERPKGSFSTLEIQRTEQGDSAMYLCASRAGGTEAFFGQGTRLTVV.

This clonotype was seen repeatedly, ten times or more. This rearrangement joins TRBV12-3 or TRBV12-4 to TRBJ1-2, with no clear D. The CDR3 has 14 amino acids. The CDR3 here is CAIAIRGRYYGYTF. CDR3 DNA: TGTGCAATAGCAATCCGGGGTAGATACTATGGCTACACCTTC.

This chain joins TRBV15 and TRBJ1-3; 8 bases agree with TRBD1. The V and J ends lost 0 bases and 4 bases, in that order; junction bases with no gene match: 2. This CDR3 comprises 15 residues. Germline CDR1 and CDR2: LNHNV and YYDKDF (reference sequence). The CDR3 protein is CATSRDRDRGNTIYF. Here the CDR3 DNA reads TGTGCCACCAGCAGAGATCGGGACAGGGGAAACACCATATATTTT.